This T cell receptor (beta chain) came from a study of technical replicates of blood from a handful of donors. V lost 4 bases to trimming and J lost 6 bases, with 9 bases between them. Per the germline V gene, CDR1 is LNHDA and CDR2 is SQIVND (reference sequence). The CDR3 has 12 residues. Some clones are missing from TCRdb's copy, which holds only in-frame ones; the method was immunoSEQ multiplex PCR. Found here are just over 60,000 clones, approximately 87% of them singletons; the top ten hold roughly 5.2%. The chain carries TRBV19 and TRBJ1-1; no clear D gene. Sequencing input: PBMCs. The receptor's source is a human donor in good health. Some clones in this sample may be carry-over from other donors' samples. CDR3 coding DNA: TGTGCCAGTAGTAATAGCGGAGCTGAAGCTTTCTTT. It yields the protein CASSNSGAEAFF.